The clone carrying this TCR beta chain occurred a few times. Random hexamers primed reverse transcription of 0.5 to 1 ug RNA. MiXCR, applied by TCRdb to the immunoSEQ multiplex PCR reads, yields one record per CDR3 protein. Here the sample spans 140,000 to 150,000 distinct CDR3 sequences, roughly 94% being singletons. The data stem from a study of CD8 T cells in Susac syndrome. TEMRA cells were FACS-enriched, unlike CD8+ and CD4+ T cells, which were negatively isolated. Unmatched junction bases numbered 6, after V lost 4 bases and J lost 2 bases. CDR1 and CDR2 (germline): DFQATT, SNEGSKA (reference sequence). CDR3 length: 15 residues.

V gene TRBV20-1 combines with J gene TRBJ2-7, with 12 bases identical to TRBD2. The specimen sequenced was CD4+ T cells from PBMCs. The receptor was derived from a human donor in good health. This CDR3 reads CSATPGLAGTYEQYF. DNA of the CDR3: TGCAGTGCTACTCCCGGACTAGCGGGAACCTACGAGCAGTACTTC.